This record covers a single TCR beta chain. The antigen is undetermined. Trimming at V came to 5 bases and at J to 4 bases, leaving 15 bases not matched to a gene. CDR1 is SEHNR, CDR2 FQNEAQ, per germline (reference sequence). The CDR3 contains 17 residues. Time point of the sample: persistent/refractory GD, antithyroid drugs over 5 years with positive TRAb. Preparation of the TCR library used RNA extracted from PBMCs. Roughly 10-milliliter peripheral blood samples went into EDTA tubes. This entry comes from a study of regulatory T cells in long-lasting Graves disease. Overall study findings and caveats: The TCR repertoire of persistent Graves' patients was less diverse than that of newly diagnosed ones. Persistent cases favored TRBV28, TRBJ1-2 and TRBJ2-5.

According to the study, TCR beta libraries were built with iRepertoire HTBI primers and CDR3-region Arm-PCR. TCRdb used MiXCR to reprocess the multiplex PCR reads, holding one entry per CDR3 protein. The sample shows 400,000 to 500,000 distinct CDR3 sequences, roughly 21% of them seen only once. The chain employs TRBV7-9 and TRBJ2-5, with TRBD2 matching over 8 bases. The clonotype comes from a female donor with Graves disease. The specimen comprised peripheral blood mononuclear cells (PBMCs), sampled when the disease was refractory, from a patient treated with antithyroid drugs. In DNA form, the CDR3 reads TGTGCCAGCAGCCTCCTTGCAGCGGGGGCGAACAGAGAGACCCAGTACTTC. It translates to CASSLLAAGANRETQYF.